These 24 T cell receptor beta chains originate from one sample sequenced in a study of blood T cell repertoires in COVID-19. Assay used: immunoSEQ multiplex PCR; TCRdb lists only in-frame clones, some missing. The repertoire includes about 260,000 clones, about 90% of them detected once, and approximately 4% sits in the top ten. Sample: peripheral blood. The receptors originated from a middle-aged woman with acute or convalescent COVID-19.

V usage is TRBV6-1 and J usage is TRBJ2-3, with TRBD2 matching over 11 bases. The ends lost 4 bases at V and 7 bases at J; junction bases unmatched: 10. This CDR3 comprises 16 residues. CDR1 and CDR2 from the germline V gene are MNHNS and SASEGT. The CDR3 DNA reads as TGTGCCAGCAGTGCAAGAATAGCGGGGGGGCAACATACGCAGTATTTT. Protein: CASSARIAGGQHTQYF.

J is TRBJ2-1 and V is TRBV2; 8 positions match TRBD2. Germline V gene lookup returns CDR1 SNHLY and CDR2 FYNNEI. CDR3 size: 18 residues. The V gene end was trimmed by 4 bases and the J gene end by 7 bases; junction bases not matched to a gene: 18. The CDR3 sequence is CASSVYRVRGASGNEQFF. The CDR3 DNA reads as TGTGCCAGCAGTGTCTACCGAGTGCGGGGGGCCTCGGGGAATGAGCAGTTCTTC.

In its sample, this clone was seen a few times. This chain links TRBV5-1 with TRBJ2-1; D is perhaps TRBD1 (6 bases). The CDR3 runs 14 residues. V was cut by 4 bases and J by 7 bases, with 15 bases left in between. Germline loops: CDR1 SGHRS, CDR2 YFSETQ. CDR3: CASSDQQGLNEQFF. Here the CDR3 DNA reads TGCGCCAGCAGCGACCAACAGGGATTGAATGAGCAGTTCTTC.

The rearrangement uses TRBV18 and TRBJ2-3, with 9 bases fitting TRBD1. Germline lookup yields CDR1 KGHSH and CDR2 LQKENI. The CDR3 totals 16 residues. J lost 2 bases, V lost 3 bases, and 6 bases had no gene match. CDR3 amino acids: CASSPLRDRVTDTQYF. CDR3 nucleotides: TGTGCCAGCTCACCGCTACGGGACAGGGTCACAGATACGCAGTATTTT.

V is TRBV6-5 and J is TRBJ1-2, with TRBD1 matching 9 bases. From germline, CDR1 is MNHEY and CDR2 SVGAGI. J lost 4 bases, V lost 10 bases, and 7 bases had no gene match. The CDR3 is 13 amino acids. The chain's CDR3 is CAIGTGRGYGYTF. The CDR3 DNA is TGTGCCATAGGGACAGGGAGAGGCTATGGCTACACCTTC.

This chain joins TRBV28 and TRBJ2-7; TRBD2 agrees at 8 bases. Germline CDR1 and CDR2: MDHEN and SYDVKM. There are 15 residues in the CDR3. The CDR3 nucleotides are TGTGCCGGCAGTTCTCCGGCAGCGGGGGAGGACGAGCAGTACGTC. This codes for CAGSSPAAGEDEQYV.

The rearrangement links TRBV11-3 to TRBJ2-1, with 9 bases fitting TRBD2. From germline, CDR1 is SGHNT and CDR2 YENEEA. V trimming: 4 bases; J trimming: 2 bases; junction bases outside the gene matches: 3. The CDR3 extends over 15 amino acids. The CDR3 nucleotides read TGTGCCAGCAGCTCGGCGGGGGGGACCTACAATGAGCAGTTCTTC. Translated, it gives CASSSAGGTYNEQFF. Full variable domain (remainder filled in from reference TRBV11-3 and TRBJ2-1): EAGVVQSPRYKIIEKKQPVAFWCNPISGHNTLYWYLQNLGQGPELLIRYENEEAVDDSQLPKDRFSAERLKGVDSTLKIQPAELGDSAVYLCASSSAGGTYNEQFFGPGTRLTVL.

The gene calls are TRBV24-1 and TRBJ1-2, with TRBD1 as a possible D gene (6 bases). V was shortened by 1 base and J by 7 bases, with 12 bases between the two germline ends. The CDR3 length is 14 residues. CDR1 and CDR2 from the germline V gene are KGHDR and SFDVKD. CDR3 sequence reads: CATSDFAGAGGYTF. Written as DNA, the CDR3 is TGTGCCACCAGTGATTTTGCAGGGGCAGGTGGCTACACCTTC.

The chain couples TRBV29-1 to TRBJ1-2; 10 bases fit TRBD1. Trimming removed 4 bases from V and 6 bases from J; junction bases left unmatched: 5. Germline V gene lookup returns CDR1 SQVTM and CDR2 ANQGSEA. The CDR3 is 13 amino acids. The CDR3 DNA reads TGCAGCGTTGCCATCGGACAGGGGGATGGCTACACCTTC. Protein: CSVAIGQGDGYTF.

The chain combines TRBV24-1 with TRBJ2-5; 14 bases agree with TRBD2. V gave up 3 bases and J gave up 8 bases; unmatched junction bases: 10. This CDR3 is 17 amino acids long. CDR1 and CDR2 (germline): KGHDR, SFDVKD. CDR3 sequence reads: CATSDPGLAGAWDTQYF. CDR3 bases: TGTGCCACCAGTGATCCGGGACTAGCGGGGGCATGGGATACCCAGTACTTC.

The chain joins TRBV2 to TRBJ1-2; possible D gene TRBD1, 5 bases. The germline V and J ends were trimmed by 2 bases and 4 bases, with 8 bases remaining between them. The CDR3 spans 13 residues. The germline V gene encodes CDR1 SNHLY and CDR2 FYNNEI. Written as DNA, the CDR3 is TGTGCCAGCAGTGAAAGGACACTCTATGGCTACACCTTC. Translating it yields CASSERTLYGYTF.

This clone was found once. The chain combines TRBV5-1 with TRBJ2-1; D perhaps matches TRBD1 (6 bases). Germline V gives CDR1 SGHRS, CDR2 YFSETQ. Trimming left V 2 bases short and J 2 bases short, with 17 bases between. This CDR3 has 17 amino acids. CDR3 residues: CASSFPRGSQTYNEQFF. The DNA for the CDR3 is TGCGCCAGCAGCTTCCCCAGGGGATCTCAGACCTACAATGAGCAGTTCTTC. The full variable domain, rest sourced from reference TRBV5-1 and TRBJ2-1, is KAGVTQTPRYLIKTRGQQVTLSCSPISGHRSVSWYQQTPGQGLQFLFEYFSETQRNKGNFPGRFSGRQFSNSRSEMNVSTLELGDSALYLCASSFPRGSQTYNEQFFGPGTRLTVL.

The V and J genes are TRBV20-1 and TRBJ1-2; no reliable D call. CDR3 length: 11 residues. Trimming took off 3 bases at V and 8 bases at J, with 10 bases between the two ends. CDR1 is DFQATT and CDR2 is SNEGSKA in the germline V gene (reference sequence). CDR3 amino acids: CSARTSWGYTF. Written as DNA, the CDR3 is TGCAGTGCTAGGACAAGTTGGGGCTACACCTTC.

The chain couples TRBV9 to TRBJ1-2; a weak D match, TRBD1 (6 bases). Trimming stripped 4 bases from V and 10 bases from J, with 14 bases between. The CDR3 is 12 amino acids. CDR1 and CDR2 (germline): SGDLS, YYNGEE. In DNA, the CDR3 is TGTGCCAGCAGCCCCGACAGGTTCGACTACACCTTC. Its protein is CASSPDRFDYTF.

The chain has TRBV5-6 and TRBJ2-1; TRBD2 aligns across 7 bases. The CDR3 is 14 amino acids. After removal of 1 base from V and 7 bases from J, the junction contained 5 bases not matched to a gene. Looked up from germline, CDR1 is SGHDT and CDR2 is YYEEEE. The CDR3 nucleotides read TGTGCCAGCAGCTTGAGCGGGACGAGGAATGAGCAGTTCTTC. Translation gives CASSLSGTRNEQFF.

The sample holds a few counts of this clone. The gene calls are TRBV5-1 and TRBJ1-1; D is perhaps TRBD1 (6 bases). Between the trimmed V and J ends, which lost 4 bases and 4 bases, there was a span of 17 bases. This CDR3 region has 15 residues. Germline CDR1 is SGHRS and CDR2 is YFSETQ. The CDR3 DNA sequence: TGCGCCAGCAGCGCCCCGCAGGGGCTTAGCACTGAAGCTTTCTTT. Its protein is CASSAPQGLSTEAFF.

The chain combines TRBV7-9 with TRBJ1-2; 10 bases match TRBD1. Unmatched junction bases numbered 4, after V lost 8 bases and J lost 7 bases. The V gene's germline CDR1 is SEHNR and CDR2 FQNEAQ (reference sequence). CDR3 size: 12 residues. For the CDR3, the DNA is TGTGCCAGCTCCCGGGACAGGGGTGGCTACACCTTC. Encoded protein: CASSRDRGGYTF.

The gene calls are TRBV30 and TRBJ1-1, with 10 bases fitting TRBD1. The CDR3 has 14 amino acids. The J segment lost 7 bases and the V segment lost 3 bases, leaving 8 bases of the junction unmatched. CDR1 is GTSNPN, CDR2 SVGIG, per germline (reference sequence). The CDR3 nucleotides read TGTGCCTGGAGAGCAGGACAGGGGGTCTATGAAGCTTTCTTT. Amino acids: CAWRAGQGVYEAFF.

The chain links TRBV6-5 to TRBJ1-6; D not certain. The CDR3 contains 15 residues. Trimming left V 7 bases short and J 0 bases short, with 10 bases between. Germline lookup yields CDR1 MNHEY and CDR2 SVGAGI. Here the CDR3 DNA reads TGTGCCAGCATGGACTGGAGCTCCTATAATTCACCCCTCCACTTT. It codes for CASMDWSSYNSPLHF.

This chain connects TRBV7-9 to TRBJ2-3, with 8 positions matching TRBD2. The CDR3 covers 16 residues. With 5 bases clipped from V and 7 bases from J, the junction kept 14 bases outside the gene matches. Germline V lookup: CDR1 SEHNR, CDR2 FQNEAQ (reference sequence). The CDR3 DNA is TGTGCCAGCAGCGCACCAGCGGGGGCCCGTCTTTATACGCAGTATTTT. It encodes CASSAPAGARLYTQYF.

This CDR3 reads CASSQEIVGAPGNTIYF. The CDR3 bases are TGTGCCAGCAGCCAAGAAATTGTGGGGGCGCCTGGAAACACCATATATTTT. This rearrangement joins TRBV14 to TRBJ1-3, with D perhaps matching TRBD1 (6 bases). This CDR3 has 17 amino acids. The V gene's germline CDR1 is SGHDN and CDR2 FVKESK. Trimming took 0 bases from V and 2 from J, leaving 14 bases between them.

The chain links TRBV9 to TRBJ2-2; possibly TRBD2 for D (6 bases). V lost 2 bases, J lost 4 bases, and 9 bases lay in between. The germline V gene has CDR1 SGDLS and CDR2 YYNGEE. CDR3 length equals 14 residues. The CDR3 loop reads CASSVGDSTGELFF. The CDR3 coding sequence is TGTGCCAGCAGCGTTGGGGACTCCACCGGGGAGCTGTTTTTT.

This clone was recorded a few times. The chain links TRBV7-9 to TRBJ1-2; 7 bases fit TRBD1. Germline V lookup: CDR1 SEHNR, CDR2 FQNEAQ (reference sequence). There are 16 residues in the CDR3. Unmatched junction bases numbered 10, after V lost 2 bases and J lost 4 bases. The CDR3 nucleotides are TGTGCCAGCAGCTTATCCGGATCGACAGGGTCCTATGGCTACACCTTC. It yields the protein CASSLSGSTGSYGYTF.

The V and J genes are TRBV6-2 or TRBV6-3 and TRBJ1-1; 8 bases align to TRBD1. With V trimmed by 2 bases and J by 10 bases, 6 bases remained unmatched. The germline gives CDR1 MNHEY, CDR2 SVGEGT. The CDR3 has 13 amino acids. Written as DNA, the CDR3 is TGTGCCAGCAGTTACCTCCAGGGGGCTGCAGCTTTCTTT. This gives the protein CASSYLQGAAAFF.